These T cell receptor beta chains were read from a single sample in a study of blood T cells in healthy people across ages. TCRdb independently ran MiXCR on the 5' RACE reads; one entry per CDR3 protein. The sample shows hundreds of thousands of distinct CDR3 sequences, 56% of them seen only once. Material: blood. Every receptor here comes from a man aged 40-50 years in good health. CDR3s include the opening cysteine and the closing phenylalanine or tryptophan.

v_call,cdr3_aa
TRBV30,CAWSVSRTIYGYTF
TRBV5-1,CASSLYEGGTEAFF
TRBV20-1,CSAPGGGHGYTF
TRBV2,CASHSGGLAGARHNEQYF
TRBV7-9,CASSLVTGESYTF
TRBV4-1,CASSQPIGKGKVAGANVLTF
TRBV27,CASSLTPGQLNEKLFF
TRBV3-1,CASSQGTVYGYTF
TRBV7-2,CASSLTGGQDTQYF
TRBV4-2,CASSTQKAQPQHF
TRBV27,CASSVRDRGHEQYF
TRBV4-2,CASSQDRTRGNTEAFF
TRBV28,CASSFGAGRTDTQYF
TRBV6-1,CASSRRGSSNSGANVLTF
TRBV28,CASISGISYEQYF
TRBV20-1,CSAPKAQGNEQFF
TRBV20-1,CSAAAGGQETQYF
TRBV24-1,CATSFPRGPSTDTQYF
TRBV29-1,CSVAPSGSSANTGELFF
TRBV13,CASSPTSSETQYF
TRBV9,CASSVAMRSTDTQYF
TRBV7-8,CASSPQRTGAYEQYF
TRBV29-1,CSATSGSGRDIQYF
TRBV11-3,CASSPGGGTTDTQYF
TRBV10-3,CAQSVRGPTDTQYF
TRBV20-1,CSAPGQGVSYNSPLHF
TRBV30,CAWSNAGGGETQYF
TRBV20-1,CSAAGTTLVYGEQYF
TRBV7-9,CASSSPIPYEQYF
TRBV4-1,CASSQEGGIETDTQYF
TRBV7-2,CASSQTGLLYF
TRBV25-1,CASSDYHNEQFF
TRBV6-5,CASSTQTGSSPLHF
TRBV20-1,CSAFRTSGLNNEQFF
TRBV11-3,CASSPRDADTQYF
TRBV12-3/TRBV12-4,CASSPSAGPNEQYF
TRBV24-1,CATSDMRTGGDTQYF
TRBV20-1,CARHYEQYF
TRBV3-1,CASSYPTGEINYGYTF
TRBV7-6,CASSIEGQGHNEQFF
TRBV9,CASSVYGRNGEQYF
TRBV20-1,CSAPPRVTDTQYF
TRBV6-5,CASSYATVHTEAFF
TRBV27,CASSLKGDYRKKNSYEQYF
TRBV6-2/TRBV6-3,CASSYSGRDRGRETQYF
TRBV29-1,CSASRAGGTGELFF
TRBV20-1,CSAITGAGGGTEAFF
TRBV28,CASSRDRVDQPQHF
TRBV10-3,CAISDNNQPQHF
TRBV9,CASSVVGDETYEQYF
TRBV6-2/TRBV6-3,CASSTSQGAGIGNEQYF
TRBV21-1,CASRPSGGTGALKGTDTQYF
TRBV28,CASSLFGTETQYF
TRBV9,CASSVSAGDTDTQYF